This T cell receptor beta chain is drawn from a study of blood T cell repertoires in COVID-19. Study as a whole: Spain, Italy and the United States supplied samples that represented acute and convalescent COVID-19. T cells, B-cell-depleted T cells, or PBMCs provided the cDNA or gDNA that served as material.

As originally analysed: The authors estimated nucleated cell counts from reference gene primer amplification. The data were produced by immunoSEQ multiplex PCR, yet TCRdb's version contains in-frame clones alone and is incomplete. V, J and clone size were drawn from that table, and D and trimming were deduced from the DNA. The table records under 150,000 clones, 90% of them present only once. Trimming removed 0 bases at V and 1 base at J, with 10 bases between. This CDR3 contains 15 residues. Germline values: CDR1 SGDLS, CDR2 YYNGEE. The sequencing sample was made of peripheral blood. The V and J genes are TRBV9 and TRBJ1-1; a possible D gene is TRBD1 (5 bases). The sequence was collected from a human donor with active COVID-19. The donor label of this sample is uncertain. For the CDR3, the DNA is TGTGCCAGCAGCGTAGAGGGGAATAGGAACACTGAAGCTTTCTTT. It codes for CASSVEGNRNTEAFF.